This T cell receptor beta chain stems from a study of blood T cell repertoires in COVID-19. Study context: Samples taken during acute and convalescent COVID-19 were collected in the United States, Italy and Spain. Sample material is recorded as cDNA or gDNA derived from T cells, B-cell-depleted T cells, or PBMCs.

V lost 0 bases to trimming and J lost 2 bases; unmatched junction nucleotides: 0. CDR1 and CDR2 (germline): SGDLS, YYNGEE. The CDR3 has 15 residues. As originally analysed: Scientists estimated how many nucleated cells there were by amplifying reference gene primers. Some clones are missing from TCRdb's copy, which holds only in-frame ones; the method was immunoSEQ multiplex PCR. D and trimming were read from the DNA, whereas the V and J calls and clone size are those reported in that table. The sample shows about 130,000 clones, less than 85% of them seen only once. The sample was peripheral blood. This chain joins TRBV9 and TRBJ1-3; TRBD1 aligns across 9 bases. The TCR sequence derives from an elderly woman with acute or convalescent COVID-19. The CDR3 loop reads CASSVDRGPGNTIYF. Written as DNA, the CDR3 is TGTGCCAGCAGCGTAGACAGGGGGCCTGGAAACACCATATATTTT. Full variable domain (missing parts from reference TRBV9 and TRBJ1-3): DSGVTQTPKHLITATGQRVTLRCSPRSGDLSVYWYQQSLDQGLQFLIQYYNGEERAKGNILERFSAQQFPDLHSELNLSSLELGDSALYFCASSVDRGPGNTIYFGEGSWLTVV.